The T cell receptor (beta chain) under discussion was sequenced for a study of OX40 agonist ivuxolimab in advanced cancers. As for the study in general: An agonistic human IgG2 monoclonal antibody against OX40 (CD134) was given. Participants averaged approximately 65 years of age (range about 23 to 80) and were around 80% male. General study points: The study found that CD8+ T cells averaged more expanded clones than CD4+.

CDR1 and CDR2 from the germline V gene are SGHRS and YFSETQ. The CDR3 contains 15 residues. Trimming shortened V by 3 bases and J by 3 bases, and 12 bases separated the two germline ends. Concerning this clone: Its antigen is still unknown.

Assay used: immunoSEQ multiplex PCR; TCRdb lists only in-frame clones, some missing. The data show approximately 60,000 clones, 82% seen once. This chain uses TRBV5-1 with TRBJ2-2; tentatively, D is TRBD1 or TRBD2 (5 bases each). The source was CD4+ or CD8+ T cells sorted from blood, collected in a trial of the OX40 agonist ivuxolimab. The TCR originated in an adult with an advanced solid tumor such as melanoma, head and neck, liver or kidney cancer. The CDR3 DNA is TGCGCCAGCAGCTCCGGGACGGCAGACACCGGGGAGCTGTTTTTT. Translating gives CASSSGTADTGELFF. Using reference TRBV5-1 and TRBJ2-2 for the parts outside the CDR3, the full variable domain is KAGVTQTPRYLIKTRGQQVTLSCSPISGHRSVSWYQQTPGQGLQFLFEYFSETQRNKGNFPGRFSGRQFSNSRSEMNVSTLELGDSALYLCASSSGTADTGELFFGEGSRLTVL.